A selection of T cell receptor beta chains follows, all from one sample in a study of OX40 agonist ivuxolimab in advanced cancers. Sequenced by immunoSEQ multiplex PCR; TCRdb stores in-frame clones only, minus some. Among 65,000 to 95,000 clones listed, roughly 91% were seen once. Sequenced here: CD4+ or CD8+ T cells sorted from blood, sampled in a trial of the OX40 agonist ivuxolimab. The receptors derive from an adult with an advanced solid tumor such as melanoma, head and neck, liver or kidney cancer. Each CDR3 is given with its conserved first and last residue. A D gene is named only where the DNA matches it firmly.

D: -
J: TRBJ1-4
V: TRBV7-2
CDR3: CASSLSWGEEKLFF

D: -
J: TRBJ1-1
V: TRBV18
CDR3: CASSPPETEAFF

D: TRBD1
J: TRBJ1-6
V: TRBV7-9
CDR3: CASSSSGTENSPLHF

D: -
J: TRBJ2-7
V: TRBV18
CDR3: CASSLAGAGYEQYF

D: TRBD1
J: TRBJ2-3
V: TRBV18
CDR3: CASSPDTDRPPDTQYF

D: -
J: TRBJ1-2
V: TRBV30
CDR3: CAWIRQAPYGYTF

D: TRBD2
J: TRBJ2-5
V: TRBV29-1
CDR3: CSVDGLATQETQYF

D: TRBD2
J: TRBJ2-5
V: TRBV5-1
CDR3: CASSIAGGLETQYF

D: -
J: TRBJ1-1
V: TRBV7-9
CDR3: CASRFQDTNTEAFF

D: -
J: TRBJ1-5
V: TRBV19
CDR3: CASSIWGPSNQPQHF

D: -
J: TRBJ1-5
V: TRBV29-1
CDR3: CSVAVQASNQPQHF

D: -
J: TRBJ1-1
V: TRBV7-6
CDR3: CASSVGGGQGAFF

D: -
J: TRBJ1-1
V: TRBV27
CDR3: CASSFLGYNTEAFF

D: -
J: TRBJ1-5
V: TRBV19
CDR3: CASSTWGTSNQPQHF

D: -
J: TRBJ1-2
V: TRBV6-5
CDR3: CASSYSSWDGYTF

D: -
J: TRBJ2-5
V: TRBV5-4
CDR3: CASSQDSQETQYF

D: -
J: TRBJ1-2
V: TRBV2
CDR3: CASSGPGARRYTF

D: TRBD1
J: TRBJ1-1
V: TRBV28
CDR3: CASSSGGAGNTEAFF

D: TRBD2
J: TRBJ2-5
V: TRBV11-2
CDR3: CASSFQRGTAKETQYF

D: -
J: TRBJ1-1
V: TRBV6-1
CDR3: CASSEVGAGHTEAFF

D: -
J: TRBJ2-4
V: TRBV19
CDR3: CASSIDRDRAIQYF

D: -
J: TRBJ1-2
V: TRBV6-1
CDR3: CASRADWGAKGYTF

D: -
J: TRBJ2-3
V: TRBV2
CDR3: CASSEEAGGSKGTQYF

D: TRBD2
J: TRBJ2-5
V: TRBV4-1
CDR3: CASSQGGGGGAGETQYF

D: TRBD1
J: TRBJ1-2
V: TRBV25-1
CDR3: CASSEGDRIYGYTF

D: -
J: TRBJ2-1
V: TRBV6-1
CDR3: CASSGSGLSHDRSEQFF

D: -
J: TRBJ2-7
V: TRBV13
CDR3: CASSLPGIPYEQYF

D: TRBD1
J: TRBJ1-1
V: TRBV6-6
CDR3: CASSYEYRGLTEAFF

D: -
J: TRBJ1-1
V: TRBV11-2
CDR3: CASSGSRDSPNTEAFF

D: -
J: TRBJ2-3
V: TRBV7-9
CDR3: CASSLASDSDTQYF

D: -
J: TRBJ1-3
V: TRBV4-1
CDR3: CASSQVHLGGSGNTIYF

D: TRBD1
J: TRBJ2-2
V: TRBV5-1
CDR3: CASSPVGTANTGELFF

D: TRBD2
J: TRBJ2-7
V: TRBV5-4
CDR3: CASSFQAGGEYEQYF

D: -
J: TRBJ1-2
V: TRBV28
CDR3: CASSIFSGALSYGYTF

D: -
J: TRBJ2-1
V: TRBV28
CDR3: CASSPLVRNEQFF

D: TRBD2
J: TRBJ2-7
V: TRBV7-7
CDR3: CASSPGLAMSSYEQYF

D: -
J: TRBJ2-3
V: TRBV27
CDR3: CASSFGRAVTDTQYF

D: -
J: TRBJ2-2
V: TRBV6-6
CDR3: CASSYSRAGELFF

D: -
J: TRBJ1-2
V: TRBV6-5
CDR3: CASSYGLPNTNYGYTF